Described below is a single T cell receptor (beta chain) sequence and its context. This clone's antigen is unknown. Qualities for individual bases were not recorded, and no much larger clone is one base off. The sample originates from a study of T cell responses to AZD1222 COVID-19 vaccine (TCRdb year 2021). Broadly, across the study: A total of over 230 trial participants underwent TCR sequencing, of whom 200 to 220 received two doses of AZD1222 and approximately 25 received two doses of the MenACWY control vaccine. Enrollment into the trials was organized by age into subgroups of 18-55, 56-69 and 70-plus years, and those subgroups contained roughly 150, 30 and 60 TCR-sequenced participants, respectively. General conclusions and limits of the study: Because no day 14 peak-response samples were available, the repertoires could be characterized only after the peak T cell response. Reportedly, close to half of the unique spike-specific TCRs recognized epitopes lying outside the regions that are mutated in the B.1.351 and B.1.1.7 variants. Most participants were white British and females outnumbered males, and the authors suggested that clonal diversity may have been underestimated. Spike-specific TCR breadth and depth rose significantly after two AZD1222 doses compared with day 0 and with MenACWY recipients. Conclusions about previously exposed vaccinees are limited because only six or seven AZD1222 recipients were SARS-CoV-2 seropositive at baseline. CD4 TCRs associated with the vaccine covered the entire spike protein, and the dominant responses were in regions 160-218 and 743-854. In the small 56-69-year group, the increase in depth fell short of significance, most likely because of low power.

The CDR3 regions of human TCRbeta chains were subjected to immunosequencing. In the source study's methods: Repertoire TCRs were matched against a reference library of SARS-CoV-2-specific TCRs generated with the MIRA antigen-specificity platform. Breadth meant the fraction of unique TCRs that were SARS-CoV-2-associated, whereas depth meant the fraction of total T cells that were SARS-CoV-2-associated. Using the MIRA data, each spike-specific TCR was assigned both to the spike region to which the TCR was reactive and to a CD4 or CD8 class. Log10-transformed breadth and depth values were compared by one-way ANOVA with Sidak's multiple comparisons tests. Not all clones reach the TCRdb copy of this immuneACCESS table, which keeps in-frame sequences only. Checked studies attribute under half of the gap to unresolved V genes and leave the rest unexplained. From that table come the V and J calls and clone size; the DNA was used to work out D and trimming. The sample has roughly 150,000 clones on record, 90% of them singletons. The top ten clones comprise roughly 6% of the sample.

V loses 5 bases at its end and J loses 3 bases; junction bases beyond the gene matches: 12. CDR1 LNHDA and CDR2 SQIVND are derived from the germline V gene (reference sequence). Including the terminal cysteine and phenylalanine, the CDR3 comprises 16 residues. Only CDR3 DNA is held: 48 bases, read in frame from base 1. The time point label on this specimen signifies: about 28 days (+/-7) after the second vaccine dose. AZD1222 recipients with second doses at about 4 weeks or about 12 weeks were pooled, because spike-specific TCR depth and breadth did not differ between schedules. Vaccinee samples came from UK trials COV001 and COV002, including a single-blind randomized controlled phase 2/3 trial of AZD1222 (ChAdOx1 nCoV-19) in healthy adults. For TCRbeta chain sequencing, PBMC samples were collected from trial participants at day 0 and at day 28 after the second dose.

The chain links TRBV19 with TRBJ2-7; the central 8 bases match TRBD1. The clonotype originates from an adult who received the AZD1222 COVID-19 vaccine. The sequencing used peripheral blood, collected 28 days after the second AZD1222 dose. This receptor carries the CDR3 CASSPNTGTGIYEQYF. The nucleotide sequence reads as follows: TGTGCCAGTAGTCCAAACACCGGGACAGGTATCTACGAGCAGTACTTC.